The next 11 T cell receptor beta chains were all read from a single sample in a study of T cell responses to AZD1222 COVID-19 vaccine. TCRdb's table, derived via immunoSEQ multiplex PCR, lists solely in-frame clones and lacks some. The repertoire has about 88,000 clones, roughly nine tenths of them found once; the top ten carry 3.7%. The material sequenced was peripheral blood, taken on day 0 of AZD1222 vaccination. These receptors were obtained from an adult in good health.

This chain uses TRBV27 with TRBJ1-2; TRBD1 matches 7 bases. Germline CDR1 and CDR2: MNHEY and SMNVEV (reference sequence). The CDR3 is 12 residues long. Losses at the gene ends were 5 bases for V and 6 bases for J; bases not matched to a gene: 3. The CDR3: CASSRDSNGYTF. The CDR3, as DNA: TGTGCCAGCAGTAGGGACAGCAATGGCTACACCTTC.

The J gene is TRBJ2-5, the V gene TRBV2, with TRBD2 identical over 12 bases. This CDR3 contains 14 residues. J gave up 0 bases and V 10 bases, and 3 bases lay outside the gene matches. In germline, CDR1 is SNHLY, CDR2 FYNNEI. The DNA for the CDR3 is TGTGCCATCCTAGCGGGGGGGTACCAAGAGACCCAGTACTTC. This encodes CAILAGGYQETQYF.

The CDR3 loop is CASSQDGGFSEAFF. In nucleotides, the CDR3 is TGCGCCAGCAGCCAAGATGGTGGGTTCTCTGAAGCTTTCTTT. V gene TRBV4-1 combines with J gene TRBJ1-1; D call uncertain. With 0 bases removed from V and 6 bases from J, the gap between germline ends came to 11 bases. This CDR3 has 14 residues. Germline CDR1 reads MGHRA; CDR2 reads YSYEKL.

The chain recombines TRBV6-4 with TRBJ2-1, with 9 bases that match TRBD2. The CDR3 has 15 residues. After removal of 2 bases from V and 9 bases from J, the junction contained 8 bases not matched to a gene. The V gene's germline CDR1 is MRHNA and CDR2 SNTAGT. The CDR3 is CASSDPAGGSGEQFF. DNA of the CDR3: TGTGCCAGCAGTGACCCAGCGGGGGGTTCTGGTGAGCAGTTCTTC.

This chain uses TRBV12-5 with TRBJ1-2; TRBD1 matches at 8 bases. The CDR3 extends over 15 amino acids. The V segment lost 2 bases and the J segment 2 bases; nucleotides outside the gene matches: 4. Germline V lookup: CDR1 LGHNT, CDR2 FRNRAP. In DNA, the CDR3 is TGTGCTAGTGGTTTGCGGGACAGGTTAAACTATGGCTACACCTTC. Translating it yields CASGLRDRLNYGYTF. Using reference TRBV12-5 and TRBJ1-2 for the parts outside the CDR3, the full variable domain is DARVTQTPRHKVTEMGQEVTMRCQPILGHNTVFWYRQTMMQGLELLAYFRNRAPLDDSGMPKDRFSAEMPDATLATLKIQPSEPRDSAVYFCASGLRDRLNYGYTFGSGTRLTVV.

CDR3 in DNA: TGTGCCAGCACCAGGGGTGTGGATACGCAGTATTTT. It codes for CASTRGVDTQYF. The chain is built from TRBV2 and TRBJ2-3; D is perhaps TRBD1 (6 bases). CDR3 size: 12 residues. Germline V gene data show CDR1 as SNHLY and CDR2 as FYNNEI. V lost 7 bases and J lost 6, with 11 bases in between.

This chain links TRBV19 with TRBJ1-5; 7 nucleotides line up with TRBD1. Germline V gene sequence: CDR1 LNHDA, CDR2 SQIVND (reference sequence). This CDR3 contains 15 residues. J gave up 0 bases and V 6 bases, and 5 bases lay outside the gene matches. This CDR3 is CASRWDRSSNQPQHF. DNA of the CDR3: TGTGCCAGTAGGTGGGACAGAAGTAGCAATCAGCCCCAGCATTTT.

The chain recombines TRBV3-1 (or the pseudogene TRBV3-2) with TRBJ1-5; D is undetermined. V was shortened by 0 bases and J by 2 bases, with 8 bases between the two germline ends. From germline, CDR1 is LGHDT and CDR2 YNNKEL (reference sequence). This CDR3 is built from 15 residues. CDR3 sequence: CASSQDPAGNQPQHF. Here the CDR3 DNA reads TGTGCCAGCAGCCAAGACCCCGCTGGCAATCAGCCCCAGCATTTT.

V usage is TRBV6-5 and J usage is TRBJ1-1; D gene uncertain. Trimming pared 0 bases from V and 4 bases from J, leaving 15 bases between. Germline CDR1 reads MNHEY; CDR2 reads SVGAGI. This CDR3 region has 16 residues. The CDR3 DNA sequence: TGTGCCAGCAGTTACTCGAATTCGGGGTTTAGCACTGAAGCTTTCTTT. It specifies CASSYSNSGFSTEAFF.

The chain recombines TRBV6-5 with TRBJ1-1; no firm D call. V lost 0 bases and J 5 bases, leaving 10 bases between the germline ends. The CDR3 has 14 residues. The germline gives CDR1 MNHEY, CDR2 SVGAGI. The CDR3, as DNA: TGTGCCAGCAGTTACTCGATCTCGGGGACTGAAGCTTTCTTT. This sequence encodes CASSYSISGTEAFF.

The genes are TRBV27 and TRBJ1-4; 9 bases are shared with TRBD1. CDR1 and CDR2 from the germline V gene are MNHEY and SMNVEV (reference sequence). The CDR3 totals 14 residues. V shed 3 bases and J 5 bases; nucleotides not matched to a gene: 1. CDR3 amino acids: CASSFDRGNEKLFF. CDR3 bases: TGTGCCAGCAGTTTCGACAGGGGGAATGAAAAACTGTTTTTT.